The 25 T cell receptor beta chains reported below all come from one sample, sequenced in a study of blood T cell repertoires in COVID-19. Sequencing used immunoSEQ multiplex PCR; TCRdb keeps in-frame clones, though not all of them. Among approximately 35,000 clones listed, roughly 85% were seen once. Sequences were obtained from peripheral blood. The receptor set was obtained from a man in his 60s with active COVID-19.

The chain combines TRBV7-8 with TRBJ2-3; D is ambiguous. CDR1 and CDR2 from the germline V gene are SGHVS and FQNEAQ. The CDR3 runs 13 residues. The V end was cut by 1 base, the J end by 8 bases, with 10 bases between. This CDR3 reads CASSLELGRTQYF. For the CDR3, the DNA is TGTGCCAGCAGCTTAGAGTTGGGCCGTACGCAGTATTTT.

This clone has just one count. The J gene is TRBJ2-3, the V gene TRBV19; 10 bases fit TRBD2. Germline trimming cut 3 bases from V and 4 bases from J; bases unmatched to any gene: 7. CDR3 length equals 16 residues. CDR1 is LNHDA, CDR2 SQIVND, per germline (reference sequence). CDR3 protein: CASSIQAGGPADTQYF. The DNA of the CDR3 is TGTGCCAGTAGTATCCAAGCGGGAGGGCCCGCAGATACGCAGTATTTT.

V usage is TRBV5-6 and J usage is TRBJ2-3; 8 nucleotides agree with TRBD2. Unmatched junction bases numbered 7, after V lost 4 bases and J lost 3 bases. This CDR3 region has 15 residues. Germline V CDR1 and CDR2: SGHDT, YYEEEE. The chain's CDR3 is CASSKLAEGTDTQYF. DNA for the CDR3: TGTGCCAGCAGCAAACTAGCGGAAGGGACAGATACGCAGTATTTT.

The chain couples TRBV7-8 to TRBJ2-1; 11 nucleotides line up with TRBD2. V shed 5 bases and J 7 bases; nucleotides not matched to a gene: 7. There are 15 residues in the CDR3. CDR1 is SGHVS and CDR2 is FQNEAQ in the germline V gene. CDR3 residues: CASSRVTSGRNEQFF. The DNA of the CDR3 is TGTGCCAGCAGCCGAGTCACTAGCGGGAGAAATGAGCAGTTCTTC. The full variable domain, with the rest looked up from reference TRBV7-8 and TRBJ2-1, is GAGVSQSPRYKVAKRGQDVALRCDPISGHVSLFWYQQALGQGPEFLTYFQNEAQLDKSGLPSDRFFAERPEGSVSTLKIQRTQQEDSAVYLCASSRVTSGRNEQFFGPGTRLTVL.

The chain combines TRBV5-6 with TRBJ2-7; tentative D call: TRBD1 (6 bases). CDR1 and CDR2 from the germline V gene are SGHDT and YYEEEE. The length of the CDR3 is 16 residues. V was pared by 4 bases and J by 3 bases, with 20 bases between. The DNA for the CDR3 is TGTGCCAGCAGCCCACTGACGGGACAATTTGTCTACGAGCAGTACTTC. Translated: CASSPLTGQFVYEQYF.

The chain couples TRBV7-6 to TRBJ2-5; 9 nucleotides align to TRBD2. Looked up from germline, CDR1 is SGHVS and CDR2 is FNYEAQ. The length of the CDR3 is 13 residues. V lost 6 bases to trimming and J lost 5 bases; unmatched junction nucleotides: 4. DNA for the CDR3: TGTGCCAGCAGGACAGCGGGAGGCGAGACCCAGTACTTC. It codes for CASRTAGGETQYF. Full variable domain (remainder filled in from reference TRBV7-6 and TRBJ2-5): GAGVSQSPRYKVTKRGQDVALRCDPISGHVSLYWYRQALGQGPEFLTYFNYEAQQDKSGLPNDRFSAERPEGSISTLTIQRTEQRDSAMYRCASRTAGGETQYFGPGTRLLVL.

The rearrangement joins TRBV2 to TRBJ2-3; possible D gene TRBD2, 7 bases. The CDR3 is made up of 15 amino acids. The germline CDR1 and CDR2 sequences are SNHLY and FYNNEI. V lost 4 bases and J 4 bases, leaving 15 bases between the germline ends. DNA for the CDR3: TGTGCCAGCAGTGGGGGGGGCGTAATCGCAGATACGCAGTATTTT. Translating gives CASSGGGVIADTQYF. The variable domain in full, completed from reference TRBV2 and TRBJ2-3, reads EPEVTQTPSHQVTQMGQEVILRCVPISNHLYFYWYRQILGQKVEFLVSFYNNEISEKSEIFDDQFSVERPDGSNFTLKIRSTKLEDSAMYFCASSGGGVIADTQYFGPGTRLTVL.

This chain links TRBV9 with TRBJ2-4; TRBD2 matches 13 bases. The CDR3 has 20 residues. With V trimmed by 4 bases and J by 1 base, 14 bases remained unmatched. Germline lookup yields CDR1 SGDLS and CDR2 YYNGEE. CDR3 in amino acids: CASSPELGTSGTRAKNIQYF. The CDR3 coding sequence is TGTGCCAGCAGCCCCGAGCTAGGGACTAGCGGGACCAGGGCCAAAAACATTCAGTACTTC.

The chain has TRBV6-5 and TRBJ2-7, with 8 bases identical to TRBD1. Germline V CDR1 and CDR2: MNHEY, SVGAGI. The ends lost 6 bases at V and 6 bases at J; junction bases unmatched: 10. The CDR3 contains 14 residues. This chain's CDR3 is CASSQSPGTGEQYF. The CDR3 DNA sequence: TGTGCCAGCAGCCAAAGTCCCGGGACAGGCGAGCAGTACTTC.

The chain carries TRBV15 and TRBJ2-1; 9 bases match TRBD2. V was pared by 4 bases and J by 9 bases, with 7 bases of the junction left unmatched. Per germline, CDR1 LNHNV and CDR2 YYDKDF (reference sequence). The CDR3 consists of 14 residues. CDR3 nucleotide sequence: TGTGCCACCAGCACTAGCGGGACAAGGGGTGAGCAGTTCTTC. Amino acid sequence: CATSTSGTRGEQFF.

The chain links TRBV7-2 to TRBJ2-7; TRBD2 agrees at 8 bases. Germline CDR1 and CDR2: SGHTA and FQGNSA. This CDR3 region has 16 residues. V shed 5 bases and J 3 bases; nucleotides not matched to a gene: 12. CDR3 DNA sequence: TGTGCCAGCAGCCCGGGGGGGGGAGGAGTGGGCTACGAGCAGTACTTC. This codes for CASSPGGGGVGYEQYF.

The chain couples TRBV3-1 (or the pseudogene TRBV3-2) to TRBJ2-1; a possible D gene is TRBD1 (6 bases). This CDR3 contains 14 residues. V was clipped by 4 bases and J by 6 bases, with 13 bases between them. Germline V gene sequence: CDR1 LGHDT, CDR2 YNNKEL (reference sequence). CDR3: CASSPGVEGNEQFF. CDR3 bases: TGTGCCAGCAGCCCAGGGGTTGAGGGCAATGAGCAGTTCTTC.

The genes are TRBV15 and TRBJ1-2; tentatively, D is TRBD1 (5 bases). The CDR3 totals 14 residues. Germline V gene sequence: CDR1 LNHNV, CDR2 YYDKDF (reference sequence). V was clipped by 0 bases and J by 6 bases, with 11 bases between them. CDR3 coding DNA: TGTGCCACCAGCAGAGATGGGGGAGGTAATGGCTACACCTTC. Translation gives CATSRDGGGNGYTF.

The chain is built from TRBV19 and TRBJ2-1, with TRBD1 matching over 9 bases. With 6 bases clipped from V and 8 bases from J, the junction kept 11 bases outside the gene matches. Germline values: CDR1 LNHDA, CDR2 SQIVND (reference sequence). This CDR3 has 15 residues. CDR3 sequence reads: CASSSAGTGFYEQFF. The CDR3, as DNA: TGTGCCAGTAGCTCGGCCGGGACAGGGTTCTATGAGCAGTTCTTC.

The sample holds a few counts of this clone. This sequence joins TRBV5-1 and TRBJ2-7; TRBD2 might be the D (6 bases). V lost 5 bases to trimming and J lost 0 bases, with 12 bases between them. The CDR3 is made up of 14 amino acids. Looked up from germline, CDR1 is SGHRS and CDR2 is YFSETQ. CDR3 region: CASSSLATSYEQYF. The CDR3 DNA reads TGCGCCAGCAGTTCCCTAGCGACCTCCTACGAGCAGTACTTC.

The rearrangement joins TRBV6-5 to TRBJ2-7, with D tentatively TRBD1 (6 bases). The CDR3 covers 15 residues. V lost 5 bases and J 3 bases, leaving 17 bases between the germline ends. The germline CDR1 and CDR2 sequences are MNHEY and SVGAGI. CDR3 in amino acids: CASSPNRANLYEQYF. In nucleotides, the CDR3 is TGTGCCAGCAGTCCGAACAGGGCGAATCTCTACGAGCAGTACTTC.

This CDR3 reads CASSTGHPSNQPQHF. CDR3 bases: TGTGCCAGCAGTACTGGACATCCTTCCAATCAGCCCCAGCATTTT. The chain joins TRBV27 to TRBJ1-5; TRBD1 is a possible D gene (5 bases). The CDR3 extends over 15 amino acids. The V and J ends lost 5 bases and 3 bases respectively, with 14 bases between them. Germline CDR1 reads MNHEY; CDR2 reads SMNVEV (reference sequence).

CDR3 coding DNA: TGTGCCAGCACCCTGATCGGGGTGGAGGGTAGCGAGCAGTACTTC. Translating it yields CASTLIGVEGSEQYF. V gene TRBV28 combines with J gene TRBJ2-7, with D maybe TRBD2 (6 bases). CDR3 length: 15 amino acids. The germline V gene encodes CDR1 MDHEN and CDR2 SYDVKM. V lost 7 bases and J 6 bases, leaving 22 bases between the germline ends.

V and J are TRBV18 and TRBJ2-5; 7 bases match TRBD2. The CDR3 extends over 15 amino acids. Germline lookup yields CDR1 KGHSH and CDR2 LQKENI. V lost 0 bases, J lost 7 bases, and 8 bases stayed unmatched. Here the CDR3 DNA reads TGTGCCAGCTCACCACCATCGGGGGGAGTGCCGACCCAGTACTTC. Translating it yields CASSPPSGGVPTQYF.

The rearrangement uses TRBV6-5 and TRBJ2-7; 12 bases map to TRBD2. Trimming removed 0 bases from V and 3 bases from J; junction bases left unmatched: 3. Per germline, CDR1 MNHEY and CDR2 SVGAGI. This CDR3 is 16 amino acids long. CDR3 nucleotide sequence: TGTGCCAGCAGTTACTCGAGGACTAGCGGGAACTACGAGCAGTACTTC. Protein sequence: CASSYSRTSGNYEQYF.

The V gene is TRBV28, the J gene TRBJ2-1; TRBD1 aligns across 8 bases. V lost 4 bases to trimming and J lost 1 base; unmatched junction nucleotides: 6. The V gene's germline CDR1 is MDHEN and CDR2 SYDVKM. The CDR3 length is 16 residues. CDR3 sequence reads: CASSSGRDRSYNEQFF. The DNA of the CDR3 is TGTGCCAGCAGTTCGGGCCGGGACAGGTCCTACAATGAGCAGTTCTTC.

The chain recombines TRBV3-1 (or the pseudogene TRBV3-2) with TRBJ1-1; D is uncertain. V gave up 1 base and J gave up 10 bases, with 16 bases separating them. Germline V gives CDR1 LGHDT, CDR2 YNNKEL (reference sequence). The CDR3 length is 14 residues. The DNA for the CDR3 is TGTGCCAGCAGCCAAGCGGCGGGAACGAGGGCAGCTTTCTTT. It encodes CASSQAAGTRAAFF.

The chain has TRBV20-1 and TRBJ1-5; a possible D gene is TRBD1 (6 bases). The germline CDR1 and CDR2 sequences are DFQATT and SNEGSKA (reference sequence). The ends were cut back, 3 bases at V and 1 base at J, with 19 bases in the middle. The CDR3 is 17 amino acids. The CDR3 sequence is CSASSLYRVVSNQPQHF. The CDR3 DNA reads TGCAGTGCTAGTAGCCTCTACAGGGTTGTCAGCAATCAGCCCCAGCATTTT.

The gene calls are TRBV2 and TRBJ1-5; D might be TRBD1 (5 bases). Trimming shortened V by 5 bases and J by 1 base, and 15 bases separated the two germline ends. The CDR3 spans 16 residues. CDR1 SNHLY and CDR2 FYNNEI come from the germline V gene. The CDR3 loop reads CASSHRGEGSNQPQHF. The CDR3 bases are TGTGCCAGCAGTCATAGAGGGGAGGGGAGCAATCAGCCCCAGCATTTT.

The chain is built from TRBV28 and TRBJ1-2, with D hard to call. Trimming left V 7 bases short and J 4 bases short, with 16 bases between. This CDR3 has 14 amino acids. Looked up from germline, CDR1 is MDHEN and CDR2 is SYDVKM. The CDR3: CASNPDGASYGYTF. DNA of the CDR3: TGTGCCAGCAATCCCGACGGAGCAAGCTATGGCTACACCTTC.